One sample yielded the 4 T cell receptor beta chains listed below, sequenced in a study of beta chain features in type 1 diabetes (dated by TCRdb to 2016 to 2019). Libraries were constructed by the immunoSEQ multiplex PCR assay. The High Capacity cDNA Reverse Transcription Kit was used to reverse transcribe all of the isolated RNA, meaning that expressed TCRB transcripts were what got sequenced. The clones in this table, taken by TCRdb from immuneACCESS, are in-frame only. Not every clone is retained; where verified, under half of the shortfall comes from an unresolved V gene, and the cause of the rest is unknown. The sample table records over 15,000 clones; 45% to 55% of these occur just once. Around 0.48% of the sample rests with the top ten. The sequenced material came from stem cell memory CD4+ T cells from blood. The cell subset or site label here, explained by the study, means: stem cell-like memory CD4+ T cells. Receptors originate from a woman between 18 and 29 years old in good health.

The chain has TRBV5-1 and TRBJ2-1; 13 bases are shared with TRBD2. After removal of 1 base from V and 8 bases from J, the junction contained 15 bases not matched to a gene. Germline CDR1 is SGHRS and CDR2 is YFSETQ. The CDR3 spans 19 residues. The CDR3 protein is CASSLSADPGLAGIYEQFF. For the CDR3, the DNA is TGCGCCAGCAGCTTGTCCGCGGATCCGGGACTAGCGGGGATCTATGAGCAGTTCTTC.

Only one count was recorded for this clone. The J gene is TRBJ2-1, the V gene TRBV11-2; the D gene is possibly TRBD2 (6 bases). The V gene's germline CDR1 is SGHAT and CDR2 FQNNGV. The V and J ends lost 6 bases and 2 bases respectively, with 14 bases between them. CDR3 length: 15 amino acids. The CDR3 here is CASRTWGDPYNEQFF. CDR3 in DNA: TGTGCCAGCAGGACGTGGGGGGATCCCTACAATGAGCAGTTCTTC. Drawing the rest from reference TRBV11-2 and TRBJ2-1, the complete variable domain is EAGVAQSPRYKIIEKRQSVAFWCNPISGHATLYWYQQILGQGPKLLIQFQNNGVVDDSQLPKDRFSAERLKGVDSTLKIQPAKLEDSAVYLCASRTWGDPYNEQFFGPGTRLTVL.

The chain uses TRBV30 and TRBJ1-2; D gene uncertain. The V end was cut by 2 bases, the J end by 5 bases, with 18 bases between. CDR1 and CDR2 from the germline V gene are GTSNPN and SVGIG (reference sequence). The CDR3 covers 15 residues. Here the CDR3 DNA reads TGTGCCTGGAGTTTGACTGAGCCGAGACGGTATGGCTACACCTTC. This encodes CAWSLTEPRRYGYTF.

V is TRBV19 and J is TRBJ2-2; D is possibly TRBD2 (6 bases). This CDR3 is built from 17 residues. V was trimmed by 5 bases and J by 7 bases, leaving 23 bases between them. CDR1 LNHDA and CDR2 SQIVND come from the germline V gene (reference sequence). The CDR3 loop reads CASSALGGSRSFGELFF. Written as DNA, the CDR3 is TGTGCCAGTAGTGCCCTTGGGGGGTCTCGCAGCTTCGGGGAGCTGTTTTTT. Variable domain in full (rest from reference TRBV19 and TRBJ2-2): DGGITQSPKYLFRKEGQNVTLSCEQNLNHDAMYWYRQDPGQGLRLIYYSQIVNDFQKGDIAEGYSVSREKKESFPLTVTSAQKNPTAFYLCASSALGGSRSFGELFFGEGSRLTVL.